These 3 T cell receptor beta chains came from one sample sequenced in a study of blood T cell repertoires in COVID-19. TCRdb's table, derived via immunoSEQ multiplex PCR, lists solely in-frame clones and lacks some. The data contain roughly 20,000 clones, roughly 93% of them seen just once; the ten biggest clones take up roughly 4%. The specimen was peripheral blood. All receptors derive from a woman aged 45-65 years with active COVID-19.

This clone was detected once. The chain has TRBV9 and TRBJ2-6, with D maybe TRBD1 (8 bases). Trimming shortened V by 4 bases and J by 0 bases, and 14 bases separated the two germline ends. Germline lookup yields CDR1 SGDLS and CDR2 YYNGEE. The CDR3 sequence is 17 residues long. In DNA, the CDR3 is TGTGCCAGCAGCATCACAGGGGGGGGCTCTGGGGCCAACGTCCTGACTTTC. Translated: CASSITGGGSGANVLTF. Full variable domain (remainder filled in from reference TRBV9 and TRBJ2-6): DSGVTQTPKHLITATGQRVTLRCSPRSGDLSVYWYQQSLDQGLQFLIQYYNGEERAKGNILERFSAQQFPDLHSELNLSSLELGDSALYFCASSITGGGSGANVLTFGAGSRLTVL.

The chain combines TRBV19 with TRBJ1-1, with 10 nucleotides matching TRBD1. Trimming cost V 5 bases and J 3 bases; bases outside gene matches: 6. Germline values: CDR1 LNHDA, CDR2 SQIVND (reference sequence). The CDR3 is made up of 15 amino acids. The CDR3 loop reads CASSSRQGADTEAFF. DNA for the CDR3: TGTGCCAGTAGTTCCAGACAGGGGGCAGACACTGAAGCTTTCTTT. Based on the CDR3 plus reference TRBV19 and TRBJ1-1, the full variable domain is DGGITQSPKYLFRKEGQNVTLSCEQNLNHDAMYWYRQDPGQGLRLIYYSQIVNDFQKGDIAEGYSVSREKKESFPLTVTSAQKNPTAFYLCASSSRQGADTEAFFGQGTRLTVV.

This chain uses TRBV9 with TRBJ1-4; 9 positions agree with TRBD1. CDR3 length equals 14 residues. The V gene's germline CDR1 is SGDLS and CDR2 YYNGEE. After removal of 3 bases from V and 8 bases from J, the junction contained 5 bases not matched to a gene. Written as DNA, the CDR3 is TGTGCCAGCAGCGCCGGACAGGGGCGGGAAAAACTGTTTTTT. Translating it yields CASSAGQGREKLFF.